Listed below are T cell receptor delta chains from one sample, sequenced in a study of Vδ1+ human thymocytes. TCRdb reran clone calling via CATT on the multiplex PCR reads. The data show more than 50,000 delta-chain clones, approximately 15% seen once. The sample was Vdelta1+ gamma-delta thymocytes from the thymus. The receptors here all came from a boy under three years old who had congenital heart surgery. The CDR3 runs from the conserved cysteine through the conserved F or W. Each record gives: D gene, V gene, J gene, clone size, CDR3 protein, CDR3 DNA. The D gene is left open where the match is weak. Only some rows state a clone size, as once, few, many or a class for expanded clones.

.	TRDV1	TRDJ1	few	CALGEWPSSLTGGSYTDKLIF	TGTGCTCTTGGGGAATGGCCTTCCTCACTTACTGGGGGGTCGTACACCGATAAACTCATCTTT
TRDD3	TRDV1	TRDJ1	.	CALGELRLGDMELIF	TGTGCTCTTGGGGAACTACGGCTGGGGGATATGGAACTCATCTTT
.	TRDV1	TRDJ1	.	CALGETQPRVRGSPHADKLIF	TGTGCTCTTGGGGAAACCCAACCCCGGGTCCGAGGGTCCCCCCATGCCGATAAACTCATCTTT
TRDD3	TRDV1	TRDJ1	.	CALGELYDCLLGDTLAGEYTDKLIF	TGTGCTCTTGGGGAACTCTACGATTGCCTACTGGGGGATACGCTGGCGGGTGAGTACACCGATAAACTCATCTTT
TRDD3	TRDV1	TRDJ2	.	CALGEGPSYVRTGGYHLTAQLFF	TGTGCTCTTGGGGAAGGTCCTTCCTACGTTCGGACTGGGGGATACCATTTGACAGCACAACTCTTCTTT
TRDD3	TRDV1	TRDJ1	.	CALGPCPSCRTMGDTHRTDKLIF	TGTGCTCTTGGGCCATGCCCGTCCTGCCGAACGATGGGGGATACGCATCGCACCGATAAACTCATCTTT
TRDD3	TRDV1	TRDJ1	.	CALGAHPPSPLEGYTGGLKLIF	TGTGCTCTTGGGGCCCACCCGCCATCGCCTCTAGAAGGGTATACTGGGGGATTGAAACTCATCTTT
TRDD3	TRDV1	TRDJ1	.	CALGERPGTGGYRTDKLIF	TGTGCTCTTGGGGAACGCCCCGGCACTGGGGGATACCGAACCGATAAACTTATCTTT
TRDD3	TRDV1	TRDJ1	few	CALGELVRGFHYLGDRYDKLIF	TGTGCTCTTGGGGAACTAGTGCGAGGCTTCCACTACCTGGGGGATAGATACGATAAACTCATCTTT
TRDD3	TRDV1	TRDJ1	.	CALGERAFLRYWGIQRGFYTDKLIF	TGTGCTCTTGGGGAACGAGCCTTCCTACGTTACTGGGGGATACAGAGAGGGTTTTACACCGATAAACTCATCTTT
TRDD3	TRAV29/DV5	TRDJ1	.	CAVPPSPGGYRGTDKLIF	TGTGCAGTACCACCTAGCCCTGGGGGATACAGGGGTACCGATAAACTCATCTTC
TRDD3	TRDV1	TRDJ1	.	CALGVVTYWGKYTDKLIF	TGTGCTCTTGGGGTCGTTACCTACTGGGGGAAGTACACCGATAAACTCATCTTT
TRDD3	TRDV1	TRDJ1	few	CALGELVSSKRILGEMILYTDKLIF	TGTGCTCTTGGGGAACTAGTCTCCTCCAAACGAATACTGGGGGAGATGATATTGTACACCGATAAACTCATCTTT
.	TRDV1	TRDJ1	few	CALGESSTYRPLHTDKLIF	TGTGCTCTTGGGGAGTCTTCCACCTACAGACCCCTTCACACCGATAAACTCATCTTT
TRDD3	TRDV1	TRDJ1	.	CALGELLGDRKTDKLIF	TGTGCTCTTGGGGAACTCCTGGGGGATAGAAAAACCGATAAACTCATCTTT
TRDD3	TRDV2	TRDJ1	few	CACDTWGPLTDKLIF	TGCGCCTGTGACACCTGGGGGCCGCTTACCGATAAACTCATCTTT
.	TRDV1	TRDJ1	few	CALGVHFPIRGASYTDKLIF	TGTGCTCTTGGGGTCCACTTTCCTATCCGGGGGGCGTCGTACACCGATAAACTCATCTTT
TRDD3	TRDV1	TRDJ1	few	CALGELFRGIHHTDKLIF	TGTGCTCTTGGGGAACTATTCCGGGGGATACATCACACCGATAAACTCATCTTT
.	TRDV1	TRDJ1	few	CALGESGWGTDKLIF	TGTGCTCTTGGGGAATCGGGGTGGGGGACCGATAAACTCATCTTT
TRDD2	TRDV1	TRDJ1	.	CALGELVRPSYALGNTDKLIF	TGTGCTCTTGGGGAACTGGTCCGACCTTCCTACGCACTGGGGAACACCGATAAACTCATCTTT
.	TRDV1	TRDJ1	.	CALGELAFF	TGTGCTCTTGGGGAACTCGCCTTCTTC
TRDD3	TRDV1	TRDJ1	few	CALGEGLTGGYSKLIF	TGTGCTCTTGGGGAGGGCCTTACTGGGGGATACTCGAAACTCATCTTT
TRDD3	TRDV1	TRDJ1	.	CALWGIPHTDKLIF	TGTGCTCTCTGGGGGATACCACACACCGATAAACTCATCTTT
TRDD3	TRDV1	TRDJ1	.	CALGNGSPTPRDWGIRTDKLIF	TGTGCTCTTGGGAATGGGAGTCCTACACCCCGGGACTGGGGGATACGCACCGATAAACTCATCTTT
TRDD3	TRDV1	TRDJ1	.	CALGENSWRWGFGGHKLIF	TGTGCTCTTGGGGAAAACTCTTGGCGCTGGGGGTTTGGAGGGCATAAACTCATCTTT
TRDD3	TRDV1	TRDJ1	.	CALGRTGGYKVGQYTDKLIF	TGTGCTCTTGGTCGTACTGGGGGATACAAGGTGGGACAGTACACCGATAAACTCATCTTT
TRDD3	TRDV1	TRDJ1	.	CALGDPFLNHTYWGIWSGSDKLIF	TGTGCTCTTGGGGACCCTTTCCTAAACCACACCTACTGGGGGATATGGAGTGGGTCCGATAAACTCATCTTT
TRDD3	TRDV1	TRDJ1	few	CALGDQGWGPTDKLIF	TGTGCTCTTGGGGATCAAGGCTGGGGGCCCACCGATAAACTCATCTTT
TRDD3	TRDV1	TRDJ1	.	CALETTGGGYWGLRYTDKLIF	TGTGCTCTTGAGACTACGGGTGGGGGATACTGGGGGTTACGCTACACCGATAAACTCATCTTT
TRDD3	TRDV1	TRDJ1	.	CALGGDTGGYTYTDKLIF	TGTGCTCTTGGGGGAGATACTGGGGGATATACGTACACCGATAAACTCATCTTT
TRDD3	TRDV1	TRDJ1	few	CALGEQTKRGMTDKLIF	TGTGCTCTTGGGGAACAAACGAAACGGGGGATGACCGATAAACTCATCTTT
TRDD3	TRDV1	TRDJ1	few	CALGGGPHTDKLIF	TGTGCTCTTGGTGGGGGACCCCACACCGATAAACTCATCTTT
TRDD3	TRDV1	TRDJ1	.	CALGPTRDWGTLFEVFGDKLIF	TGTGCTCTTGGTCCCACCCGCGACTGGGGGACACTCTTCGAGGTTTTTGGGGATAAACTCATCTTT
.	TRDV1	TRDJ1	few	CALGNGPTGLSLPYTDKLIF	TGTGCTCTTGGGAACGGCCCTACCGGCCTGTCGCTTCCGTACACCGATAAACTCATCTTT
.	TRDV1	TRDJ1	few	CALGTTMGPRDKLIF	TGTGCTCTTGGAACTACGATGGGGCCGAGGGATAAACTCATCTTT
TRDD3	TRDV1	TRDJ1	few	CALGEPPRRLGGTDKLIF	TGTGCTCTTGGGGAACCTCCCAGAAGACTGGGGGGTACCGATAAACTCATCTTT
TRDD2	TRDV1	TRDJ1	.	CALGEIRGLPKSLGSKLIF	TGTGCTCTTGGGGAAATCAGAGGGCTTCCTAAGTCGCTGGGCTCCAAACTCATCTTT
TRDD3	TRDV1	TRDJ1	.	CALGDFLGTGVLYTDKLIF	TGTGCTCTTGGGGATTTCCTGGGTACTGGGGTCCTGTACACCGATAAACTCATCTTT
.	TRDV1	TRDJ1	few	CALGERRFLTTKYTDKLIF	TGTGCTCTTGGGGAACGCCGTTTCCTCACGACAAAGTACACCGATAAACTCATCTTT
TRDD3	TRDV1	TRDJ1	.	CALGDRPSAYWGIAGTDKLIF	TGTGCTCTTGGGGACAGACCTTCCGCGTACTGGGGGATAGCGGGAACCGATAAACTCATCTTT
.	TRDV1	TRDJ1	few	CALGELGVLKFTDKLIF	TGTGCTCTTGGGGAACTCGGCGTACTAAAGTTCACCGATAAACTCATCTTT
TRDD3	TRDV1	TRDJ1	few	CALGEHWMRTGGYVDTDKLIF	TGTGCTCTTGGGGAACACTGGATGCGGACTGGGGGATACGTCGACACCGATAAACTCATCTTT
.	TRDV1	TRDJ1	once	CALGERSRAVETDKLIF	TGTGCTCTTGGGGAGCGCTCTCGGGCCGTTGAAACCGATAAACTCATCTTT
TRDD3	TRDV1	TRDJ1	.	CALGEPAGIGDTDKLIF	TGTGCTCTTGGGGAACCCGCGGGGATAGGGGACACCGATAAACTCATCTTT
TRDD2	TRDV1	TRDJ1	few	CALGEHLPTLTGFPYTDKLIF	TGTGCTCTTGGGGAACACCTTCCTACCCTTACTGGGTTCCCGTACACCGATAAACTCATCTTT
.	TRDV1	TRDJ1	.	CALGLAFLPGTGGYTDKLIF	TGTGCTCTTGGGTTAGCCTTCCTACCTGGGACTGGGGGGTACACCGATAAACTCATCTTT
.	TRDV1	TRDJ1	few	CALGVPKTSYEYLITGGQSLLCTDKLIF	TGTGCTCTTGGGGTTCCAAAAACTTCCTACGAATACCTAATTACTGGGGGACAGAGCCTTTTGTGCACCGATAAACTCATCTTT
.	TRDV1	TRDJ1	few	CALAPTGAWGTDKLIF	TGTGCTCTTGCCCCTACGGGGGCTTGGGGCACCGATAAACTCATCTTT
.	TRDV1	TRDJ1	.	CALGELKTFLSTGVYTDKLIF	TGTGCTCTTGGGGAACTTAAAACCTTCCTAAGTACTGGGGTGTACACCGATAAACTCATCTTT
.	TRDV1	TRDJ1	few	CALGEYPRHKDKLIF	TGTGCTCTTGGGGAATATCCGCGACATAAAGATAAACTCATCTTT
TRDD3	TRDV1	TRDJ1	few	CALGEKSRRVLGGGDKLIF	TGTGCTCTTGGGGAAAAATCACGTCGAGTACTGGGTGGGGGAGATAAACTCATCTTT
.	TRDV1	TRDJ1	few	CALGAPDLLGYTDKLIF	TGTGCTCTTGGGGCCCCCGACCTACTGGGATACACCGATAAACTCATCTTT
.	TRDV1	TRDJ1	.	CALGERSYTDKLIF	TGTGCTCTTGGGGAACGAAGTTACACCGATAAACTCATCTTT